This section outlines one T cell receptor beta chain sequence together with its context. Its antigen is still unknown. Here immunoSEQ multiplex PCR was the method, and the copy in TCRdb shows in-frame clones only, minus some. The table lists approximately 130,000 clones, 93% of them singletons. The CDR3 has 14 residues. The V gene's germline CDR1 is ENHRY and CDR2 SYGVKD. V shed 0 bases, J shed 5 bases, and the junction held 1 base outside the gene matches. The sample originates from a study of T cell responses to AZD1222 COVID-19 vaccine. Study information: Some second doses came at about 4 weeks and others at about 12 weeks; these were pooled.

Study-level points and caveats: Among AZD1222 vaccinees, only six or seven were seropositive at baseline. CD4 TCRs covered the whole spike, strongest at regions 160-218 and 743-854. In a largely white British group with more females than males, clonal diversity was possibly underestimated.

The sequence derives from an adult in good health. V and J are TRBV10-3 and TRBJ1-2; TRBD1 matches at 9 bases. The sample consisted of peripheral blood, taken on day 0 of AZD1222 vaccination. CDR3 nucleotide sequence: TGTGCCATCAGTGAGTCCGGGACAGGGTATGGCTACACCTTC. It yields the protein CAISESGTGYGYTF.